The source of this T cell receptor beta chain is a study of blood T cell repertoires in COVID-19. Study-wide background: From T cells, B-cell-depleted T cells, or PBMCs came the material, which was cDNA or gDNA.

CDR1 is SGDLS and CDR2 is YYNGEE in the germline V gene. The CDR3 is made up of 19 amino acids. The V and J ends lost 6 bases and 0 bases, in that order; junction bases with no gene match: 18. Original processing methods: Nucleated cell number was recorded as an estimate derived from reference gene primer amplification. Assay used: immunoSEQ multiplex PCR; TCRdb lists only in-frame clones, some missing. The V and J calls and clone size were taken over from that table, and D and trimming were inferred from the DNA. The sample shows some 150,000 clones, 84% of them seen only once. Material: PBMCs or T cells enriched from blood (not recorded which). The rearrangement joins TRBV9 to TRBJ2-7; 10 nucleotides align to TRBD2. The TCR was taken from a woman aged 50 to 60 who had been exposed to COVID-19. CDR3 in DNA: TGTGCCAGCAACCACTCCAGATCAACCGGGACTAGCGACTCCTACGAGCAGTACTTC. Protein sequence: CASNHSRSTGTSDSYEQYF.